This T cell receptor beta chain was obtained from a study of blood T cells in healthy people across ages. Donors were healthy Caucasian individuals from Russia aged roughly 6 to 90. Alongside a J-beta primer mix, a sample-barcoded 5' primer served in a second PCR lasting about 7 to 12 cycles. TCRdb re-called the 5' RACE reads through MiXCR, storing one row per CDR3 protein. The sample carries about 720,000 distinct CDR3 sequences, about 25% recorded once. The same sample was also used in a study of T cells of mothers and their children. From that report: A few healthy Caucasian mothers gave samples, and so did their six children. Researchers report slightly higher, though non-significant, overlap in related mother-child pairs than in unrelated pairs.

Sequencing was carried out using blood. The clonotype originates from a boy younger than 18 in good health.

CDR3 sequence (DNA): TGCGCCAGCAGCCAAGATCCCAGAGATCAAGTCTACACCTTC. Translated: CASSQDPRDQVYTF. This sequence joins TRBV4-1 and TRBJ1-2; D gene ambiguous. Trimming cost V 0 bases and J 10 bases, with 15 bases left between them. Germline CDR1 MGHRA, CDR2 YSYEKL. The CDR3 is made up of 14 amino acids.